Each of the 27 T cell receptor beta chains below was sequenced from the same sample in a study of blood T cell repertoires in COVID-19. Clones were read by immunoSEQ multiplex PCR, and TCRdb kept only the in-frame ones, dropping some. The sample carries some 500,000 clones, roughly nine tenths recorded once. Material for sequencing was peripheral blood. The receptors come from a woman between 45 and 65 years old with COVID-19, enrolled during active disease.

The J gene is TRBJ2-2, the V gene TRBV28, with 10 bases that match TRBD2. The CDR3 extends over 17 amino acids. Per germline, CDR1 MDHEN and CDR2 SYDVKM. J lost 0 bases, V lost 5 bases, and 6 bases had no gene match. This chain's CDR3 is CASSPLAGVPNTGELFF. CDR3 in DNA: TGTGCCAGCAGTCCCCTAGCGGGGGTACCGAACACCGGGGAGCTGTTTTTT.

The rearrangement uses TRBV27 and TRBJ2-7; no definite D call. This CDR3 is 13 amino acids long. The germline V and J ends were trimmed by 5 bases and 7 bases, with 15 bases remaining between them. CDR1 is MNHEY and CDR2 is SMNVEV in the germline V gene (reference sequence). CDR3 bases: TGTGCCAGCAGTGTGGCCGACCTAGGAGAGCAGTACTTC. The encoded protein is CASSVADLGEQYF.

The rearrangement uses TRBV2 and TRBJ1-1; tentatively, D is TRBD1 (5 bases). The CDR3 has 14 amino acids. Germline V gene sequence: CDR1 SNHLY, CDR2 FYNNEI. V lost 10 bases to trimming and J lost 0 bases, with 15 bases between them. The CDR3 DNA reads TGTGCCACCTCAGTTAGACAGATGAACACTGAAGCTTTCTTT. Its protein is CATSVRQMNTEAFF.

This rearrangement joins TRBV29-1 to TRBJ2-7; TRBD1 matches at 7 bases. The CDR3 extends over 13 amino acids. Germline V gives CDR1 SQVTM, CDR2 ANQGSEA. The V and J ends lost 1 base and 5 bases, in that order; junction bases with no gene match: 5. Here the CDR3 DNA reads TGCAGCGTTGAAGGGGGACAGCTGGACGAGCAGTACTTC. Protein: CSVEGGQLDEQYF.

This chain uses TRBV29-1 with TRBJ1-4; no definite D call. This CDR3 has 13 amino acids. Germline V lookup: CDR1 SQVTM, CDR2 ANQGSEA. The V and J ends lost 1 base and 3 bases respectively, with 6 bases between them. The CDR3 reads CSVEVQANEKLFF. CDR3 coding DNA: TGCAGCGTTGAAGTCCAGGCTAATGAAAAACTGTTTTTT.

V is TRBV5-7 and J is TRBJ1-2; D unresolved. TRBV5-7 is marked as an open reading frame, function uncertain. With 2 bases removed from V and 1 base from J, the gap between germline ends came to 12 bases. The CDR3 is 15 residues long. The CDR3 nucleotides read TGTGCCAGCAGCTTATCTGCCGAGTATAACTATGGCTACACCTTC. This encodes CASSLSAEYNYGYTF.

The gene calls are TRBV21-1 and TRBJ1-4. TRBV21-1 represents a pseudogene. The CDR3 loop spans 12 amino acids. The CDR3 region has the DNA TGTGCCAGCAGCAAAGGTCCGAGACGGGTTCATTTT. Its protein is CASSKGPRRVHF.

The chain combines TRBV11-2 with TRBJ2-3, with D perhaps TRBD2 (6 bases). The V gene's germline CDR1 is SGHAT and CDR2 FQNNGV. The CDR3 consists of 15 residues. Trimming pared 0 bases from V and 0 bases from J, leaving 7 bases between. DNA of the CDR3: TGTGCCAGCAGCTTAGACGGGACTAGCACAGATACGCAGTATTTT. This codes for CASSLDGTSTDTQYF.

This clone was picked up one time. This chain uses TRBV11-2 with TRBJ1-1; maybe TRBD1 (6 bases). Germline CDR1 SGHAT, CDR2 FQNNGV. Trimming cost V 1 base and J 5 bases, with 14 bases left between them. This CDR3 is built from 15 residues. CDR3 sequence: CASSLVGGPSTEAFF. The CDR3 DNA is TGTGCCAGCAGCTTAGTGGGGGGGCCATCGACTGAAGCTTTCTTT.

This chain links TRBV11-2 with TRBJ2-1; no clear D. Trimming cost V 2 bases and J 10 bases, with 12 bases left between them. Germline CDR1 is SGHAT and CDR2 is FQNNGV. The CDR3 is 13 residues long. The CDR3 nucleotides are TGTGCCAGCAGCTTACCCGTATTGAGCGAGCAGTTCTTC. Translating gives CASSLPVLSEQFF.

The chain couples TRBV5-1 to TRBJ1-1; 7 bases line up with TRBD1. The CDR3 sequence is 16 residues long. V trimming: 1 base; J trimming: 1 base; junction bases outside the gene matches: 7. Germline lookup yields CDR1 SGHRS and CDR2 YFSETQ. Here the CDR3 DNA reads TGCGCCAGCAGCTTGTGGCAGGGGGTCCCGAACACTGAAGCTTTCTTT. This sequence encodes CASSLWQGVPNTEAFF.

This sequence joins TRBV2 and TRBJ2-7, with D perhaps matching TRBD2 (6 bases). V lost 11 bases, J lost 3 bases, and 20 bases lay in between. CDR1 and CDR2 (germline): SNHLY, FYNNEI. CDR3 length equals 14 residues. The CDR3 protein is CAGGVDTVFYEQYF. The CDR3 region has the DNA TGTGCCGGAGGGGTGGACACGGTGTTCTACGAGCAGTACTTC.

The rearrangement uses TRBV5-6 and TRBJ1-1; a weak D match, TRBD1 (6 bases). Germline CDR1 and CDR2: SGHDT and YYEEEE. The CDR3 covers 16 residues. Trimming cost V 4 bases and J 5 bases, with 21 bases left between them. The CDR3 spells CASSLQSLTGRTEAFF. For the CDR3, the DNA is TGTGCCAGCAGCCTCCAGAGCCTGACAGGACGGACTGAAGCTTTCTTT.

This clone was seen only once. This chain joins TRBV5-6 and TRBJ1-2; TRBD1 is a possible D gene (6 bases). The germline V gene has CDR1 SGHDT and CDR2 YYEEEE. Trimming took off 0 bases at V and 4 bases at J, with 16 bases between the two ends. This CDR3 has 16 residues. The CDR3: CASSLESQGLPYGYTF. DNA of the CDR3: TGTGCCAGCAGCTTGGAGAGTCAGGGGCTACCCTATGGCTACACCTTC.

The rearrangement joins TRBV6-5 to TRBJ2-3, with D unclear. The CDR3 has 13 residues. Germline loops: CDR1 MNHEY, CDR2 SVGAGI. V was trimmed by 5 bases and J by 5 bases, leaving 11 bases between them. CDR3 in amino acids: CASSTSYIDTQYF. CDR3 in DNA: TGTGCCAGCAGTACATCTTACATAGATACGCAGTATTTT.

The CDR3 protein is CASSSAGELFF. The CDR3, as DNA: TGTGCCAGCAGTTCAGCCGGGGAGCTGTTTTTT. The rearrangement joins TRBV6-5 to TRBJ2-2, with D unclear. Trimming stripped 4 bases from V and 6 bases from J, with 3 bases between. The CDR3 covers 11 residues. Germline V lookup: CDR1 MNHEY, CDR2 SVGAGI.

The J gene is TRBJ2-1, the V gene TRBV9, with 8 bases lining up with TRBD1. V shed 3 bases and J 3 bases; nucleotides not matched to a gene: 2. This CDR3 region has 14 residues. CDR1 SGDLS and CDR2 YYNGEE come from the germline V gene. The CDR3 DNA is TGTGCCAGCAGCGGGACAGGGAGCTACAATGAGCAGTTCTTC. As protein: CASSGTGSYNEQFF.

The V and J genes are TRBV9 and TRBJ1-4; 7 bases align to TRBD1. The CDR3 is 15 residues long. J gave up 5 bases and V 4 bases, and 8 bases lay outside the gene matches. Germline assignment: CDR1 SGDLS and CDR2 YYNGEE. DNA for the CDR3: TGTGCCAGCAGCATATCAGGGGGAGCAAATGAAAAACTGTTTTTT. This codes for CASSISGGANEKLFF. Full variable domain (remainder filled in from reference TRBV9 and TRBJ1-4): DSGVTQTPKHLITATGQRVTLRCSPRSGDLSVYWYQQSLDQGLQFLIQYYNGEERAKGNILERFSAQQFPDLHSELNLSSLELGDSALYFCASSISGGANEKLFFGSGTQLSVL.

The chain couples TRBV11-2 to TRBJ1-2; no firm D call. CDR1 and CDR2 from the germline V gene are SGHAT and FQNNGV. Deletions cut 10 bases from V and 3 bases from J, with 12 bases between. This CDR3 spans 12 amino acids. The CDR3 coding sequence is TGTGCCATCCGGAGGGCGGACTATGGCTACACCTTC. This sequence encodes CAIRRADYGYTF.

The chain's CDR3 is CASSTSTGTYYEQYF. CDR3 coding DNA: TGTGCCAGTAGTACCTCTACGGGAACTTACTACGAGCAGTACTTC. The chain links TRBV19 to TRBJ2-7, with D perhaps TRBD2 (5 bases). V was shortened by 4 bases and J by 3 bases, with 16 bases between the two germline ends. CDR3 size: 15 residues. The germline CDR1 and CDR2 sequences are LNHDA and SQIVND (reference sequence).

The chain links TRBV2 to TRBJ2-5; TRBD1 agrees at 8 bases. The CDR3 is 15 amino acids. J lost 0 bases, V lost 6 bases, and 6 bases had no gene match. Germline values: CDR1 SNHLY, CDR2 FYNNEI. The CDR3 region is CASRRGQEYQETQYF. The CDR3 DNA reads as TGTGCCAGCAGGAGGGGACAGGAGTACCAAGAGACCCAGTACTTC.

The chain uses TRBV19 and TRBJ2-7, with TRBD2 matching over 9 bases. The CDR3 covers 15 residues. V shed 2 bases and J 2 bases; nucleotides not matched to a gene: 4. Germline V lookup: CDR1 LNHDA, CDR2 SQIVND (reference sequence). CDR3 sequence reads: CASSILAGRAYEQYF. The CDR3 DNA reads TGTGCCAGTAGTATACTAGCGGGGCGAGCCTACGAGCAGTACTTC. Together with reference TRBV19 and TRBJ2-7, the CDR3 gives the full variable domain: DGGITQSPKYLFRKEGQNVTLSCEQNLNHDAMYWYRQDPGQGLRLIYYSQIVNDFQKGDIAEGYSVSREKKESFPLTVTSAQKNPTAFYLCASSILAGRAYEQYFGPGTRLTVT.

J is TRBJ1-2 and V is TRBV12-2; the D call in the table, TRBD1, was not verified against the DNA. TRBV12-2 is deemed a pseudogene. The CDR3 sequence is 18 residues long. Here the CDR3 DNA reads TGTGCAAGTCGCCCAATATGCGGGACAGCCTTAGGTAACTATGGCTACACCTTC. It yields the protein CASRPICGTALGNYGYTF.

V and J are TRBV27 and TRBJ2-3, with D perhaps TRBD2 (5 bases). Trimming took 5 bases from V and 3 from J, leaving 18 bases between them. The CDR3 covers 16 residues. Germline CDR1 is MNHEY and CDR2 is SMNVEV (reference sequence). As DNA, the CDR3 is TGTGCCAGCAGTCCTGCGACCAATGCGGGTACAGATACGCAGTATTTT. As protein: CASSPATNAGTDTQYF.

The rearrangement joins TRBV3-1 (or the pseudogene TRBV3-2) to TRBJ1-1; 7 nucleotides align to TRBD1. Germline assignment: CDR1 LGHDT and CDR2 YNNKEL (reference sequence). Trimming took 2 bases from V and 7 from J; bases not matched to a gene: 4. The CDR3 totals 13 residues. This CDR3 reads CASSQKGASEAFF. CDR3 nucleotide sequence: TGTGCCAGCAGCCAAAAGGGGGCAAGTGAAGCTTTCTTT.

This chain uses TRBV7-8 with TRBJ2-6, with a possible D match to TRBD2 (5 bases). V lost 4 bases and J 0 bases, leaving 19 bases between the germline ends. CDR3 length: 19 residues. Germline lookup yields CDR1 SGHVS and CDR2 FQNEAQ. The CDR3 coding sequence is TGTGCCAGCAGCTCCCGCTTTCGGGCGGGCCCCTCTGGGGCCAACGTCCTGACTTTC. It codes for CASSSRFRAGPSGANVLTF.

Only a few counts were recorded for this clone. The chain carries TRBV27 and TRBJ1-5, with no clear D. V lost 5 bases, J lost 5 bases, and 19 bases lay in between. The CDR3 length is 16 residues. Germline assignment: CDR1 MNHEY and CDR2 SMNVEV (reference sequence). Here the CDR3 reads CASSPTSRVAHQPQHF. Here the CDR3 DNA reads TGTGCCAGCAGTCCCACATCCCGGGTGGCCCATCAGCCCCAGCATTTT.